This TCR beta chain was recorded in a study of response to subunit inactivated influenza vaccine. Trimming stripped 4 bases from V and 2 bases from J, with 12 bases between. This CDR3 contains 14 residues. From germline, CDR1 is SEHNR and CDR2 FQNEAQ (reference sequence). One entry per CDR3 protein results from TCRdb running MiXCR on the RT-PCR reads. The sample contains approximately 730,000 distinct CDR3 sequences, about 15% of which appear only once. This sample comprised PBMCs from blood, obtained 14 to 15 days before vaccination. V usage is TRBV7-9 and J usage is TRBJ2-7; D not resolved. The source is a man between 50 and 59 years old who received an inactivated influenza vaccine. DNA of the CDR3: TGTGCCAGCAGCTATGGCGCAGCCACCTACGAGCAGTACTTC. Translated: CASSYGAATYEQYF.